This T cell receptor beta chain is drawn from a study of T cells in Graves' hyperthyroidism and ophthalmopathy. Study observations and caveats: In blood, most of the thyroid clonotypes expanded above 0.001 were also present. Separating ophthalmopathy from stable hyperthyroidism was achieved by a 13 V-J model.

Worth noting for this clonotype: Its antigen is still unknown.

TCR beta CDR3 regions were amplified from RNA transcripts. The study used the HTBI primer set for a first-round RT-PCR of the TCR CDR3. TCRdb passed the multiplex PCR reads through MiXCR, listing each CDR3 protein once. Altogether approximately 560,000 distinct CDR3 sequences are present, around 46% being singletons, with the ten largest covering 8.2%. V was clipped by 4 bases and J by 9 bases; unmatched bases: 8. The CDR3 sequence is 13 residues long. Germline assignment: CDR1 SNHLY and CDR2 FYNNEI. The TCR comes from a woman in her late teens or twenties with Graves' hyperthyroidism. The V call is TRBV2, the J call TRBJ2-5; 7 bases align to TRBD1. Sequenced input: peripheral blood or thyroid tissue (not recorded which). The CDR3 region has the DNA TGTGCCAGCAGTGGACAGGGCGGTCAGCCCCAGTACTTC. Translated, it gives CASSGQGGQPQYF. Full variable domain (missing parts from reference TRBV2 and TRBJ2-5): EPEVTQTPSHQVTQMGQEVILRCVPISNHLYFYWYRQILGQKVEFLVSFYNNEISEKSEIFDDQFSVERPDGSNFTLKIRSTKLEDSAMYFCASSGQGGQPQYFGPGTRLLVL.